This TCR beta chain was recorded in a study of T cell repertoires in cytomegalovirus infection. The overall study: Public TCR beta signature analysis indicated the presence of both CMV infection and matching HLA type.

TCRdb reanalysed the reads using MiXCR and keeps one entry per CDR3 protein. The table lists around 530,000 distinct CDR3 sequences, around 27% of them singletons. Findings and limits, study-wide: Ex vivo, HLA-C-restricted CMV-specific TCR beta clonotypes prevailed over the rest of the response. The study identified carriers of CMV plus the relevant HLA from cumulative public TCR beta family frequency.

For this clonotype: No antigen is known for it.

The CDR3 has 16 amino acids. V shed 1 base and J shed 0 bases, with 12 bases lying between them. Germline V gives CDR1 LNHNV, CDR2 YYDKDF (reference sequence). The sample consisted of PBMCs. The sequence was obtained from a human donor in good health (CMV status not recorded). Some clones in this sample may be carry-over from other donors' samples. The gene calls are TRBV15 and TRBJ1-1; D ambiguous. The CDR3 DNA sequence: TGTGCCACCAGCAGAGCTGTTGGACGGTTGAACACTGAAGCTTTCTTT. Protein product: CATSRAVGRLNTEAFF.